The 10 T cell receptor beta chains below were found in one sample sequenced in a study of read filtering for tumor transcriptome and immune sequencing. The library was built from roughly 400 ng RNA with molecular barcoded adaptors for alpha/delta and beta/gamma chains. TCRdb recomputed calls from the reads with MiXCR, one row per CDR3 protein. Here the sample spans some 46,000 distinct CDR3 sequences, approximately 12% being singletons. The sequencing sample was made of a population of CD138-negative cells sorted from bone marrow. These receptors originate from a donor at least 40 years old with multiple myeloma.

Many counts were recorded for this clonotype. The chain links TRBV7-2 to TRBJ2-5, with unresolved D. Trimming removed 2 bases from V and 1 base from J, with 11 bases in between. Germline CDR1 reads SGHTA; CDR2 reads FQGNSA. This CDR3 spans 15 amino acids. DNA for the CDR3: TGTGCCAGCAGCTTACAGGAATTAGTCCAAGAGACCCAGTACTTC. Amino acid sequence: CASSLQELVQETQYF. The full variable domain, in which reference TRBV7-2 and TRBJ2-5 provide the parts outside the CDR3, is GAGVSQSPSNKVTEKGKDVELRCDPISGHTALYWYRQSLGQGLEFLIYFQGNSAPDKSGLPSDRFSAERTGGSVSTLTIQRTQQEDSAVYLCASSLQELVQETQYFGPGTRLLVL.

This clonotype was recorded many times. The chain employs TRBV7-9 and TRBJ2-1; 13 bases are shared with TRBD2. After removal of 5 bases from V and 9 bases from J, the junction contained 7 bases not matched to a gene. CDR1 and CDR2 from the germline V gene are SEHNR and FQNEAQ (reference sequence). The CDR3 totals 15 residues. The CDR3: CASSPGLAGVSEQFF. The CDR3 DNA reads as TGTGCCAGCAGCCCAGGACTAGCGGGAGTGAGTGAGCAGTTCTTC. The entire variable domain, with the rest obtained from reference TRBV7-9 and TRBJ2-1, is as follows: DTGVSQNPRHKITKRGQNVTFRCDPISEHNRLYWYRQTLGQGPEFLTYFQNEAQLEKSRLLSDRFSAERPKGSFSTLEIQRTEQGDSAMYLCASSPGLAGVSEQFFGPGTRLTVL.

In this sample, this clonotype turned up many times. CDR3 DNA: TGCAGTGCTGCAACAGGGGGCGGGGGAACTGAAGCTTTCTTT. Its translation: CSAATGGGGTEAFF. This chain connects TRBV20-1 to TRBJ1-1; the match to TRBD1 covers 9 bases. The trim removed 5 bases at V and 5 bases at J, leaving 9 bases unmatched. Germline lookup yields CDR1 DFQATT and CDR2 SNEGSKA (reference sequence). This CDR3 region has 14 residues.

This clonotype has at least ten counts. The chain carries TRBV20-1 and TRBJ2-7, with D possibly being TRBD2 (5 bases). In germline, CDR1 is DFQATT, CDR2 SNEGSKA (reference sequence). Between the trimmed V and J ends, which lost 2 bases and 0 bases, there was a span of 14 bases. The CDR3 has 15 amino acids. The CDR3 DNA reads as TGCAGTGCTAGACCAACTAGTGGGAGCTCCTACGAGCAGTACTTC. This encodes CSARPTSGSSYEQYF.

This clonotype was counted at least ten times. J is TRBJ2-3 and V is TRBV29-1, with D hard to call. The germline CDR1 and CDR2 sequences are SQVTM and ANQGSEA. V dropped 6 bases and J dropped 3 bases, with 10 bases sitting between them. This CDR3 has 12 amino acids. In DNA, the CDR3 is TGCAGCGTGGGTGATTCGACAGATACGCAGTATTTT. It specifies CSVGDSTDTQYF.

In its sample, this clonotype was seen many times. The chain uses TRBV7-9 and TRBJ1-4; 7 nucleotides match TRBD1. CDR3 length equals 16 residues. V lost 5 bases to trimming and J lost 7 bases; unmatched junction nucleotides: 13. Germline V lookup: CDR1 SEHNR, CDR2 FQNEAQ (reference sequence). Here the CDR3 DNA reads TGTGCCAGCAGCAACACTGGGACAGATCGGGGTGAAAAACTGTTTTTT. This sequence encodes CASSNTGTDRGEKLFF.

This clonotype appeared a few times. This may stem from a read error, because a much larger clone lies one nucleotide away. The chain combines TRBV7-9 with TRBJ1-4, with unresolved D. CDR3 length: 10 residues. From germline, CDR1 is SEHNR and CDR2 FQNEAQ (reference sequence). The CDR3 nucleotides read TGTGCCAGCGGATATGAAGAACTGTTTTTT. Encoded protein: CASGYEELFF.

This clonotype was detected many times. CDR3: CASSIPSTGTETYQQYF. CDR3 DNA sequence: TGTGCCAGCAGTATCCCATCTACCGGGACCGAGACGTACCAGCAGTACTTC. V is TRBV11-2 and J is TRBJ2-7; D is perhaps TRBD1 or TRBD2 (5 bases each). The V gene's germline CDR1 is SGHAT and CDR2 FQNNGV. V was trimmed by 6 bases and J by 8 bases, leaving 29 bases between them. This CDR3 contains 17 residues.

This clonotype was counted ten times or more. V gene TRBV24-1 combines with J gene TRBJ2-5; TRBD1 might be the D (7 bases). V lost 2 bases to trimming and J lost 5 bases, with 14 bases between them. Per germline, CDR1 KGHDR and CDR2 SFDVKD. The CDR3 sequence is 15 residues long. The CDR3 here is CATSDSGAGGETQYF. The CDR3 DNA follows: TGTGCCACCAGTGATTCGGGCGCAGGGGGGGAGACCCAGTACTTC.

This clonotype turned up a few times. J is TRBJ2-3 and V is TRBV20-1; 8 nucleotides agree with TRBD1. The CDR3 spans 15 residues. Losses at the gene ends were 5 bases for V and 2 bases for J; bases not matched to a gene: 9. Germline V lookup: CDR1 DFQATT, CDR2 SNEGSKA (reference sequence). CDR3 protein: CSALTGTGFTDTQYF. CDR3 bases: TGCAGTGCTCTTACCGGGACAGGTTTCACAGATACGCAGTATTTT.